The 25 T cell receptor beta chains in this list originate from one sample, sequenced in a study of T cell changes during pregnancy in multiple sclerosis. Repertoires were generated with immunoSEQ multiplex PCR, while TCRdb's copy carries only in-frame clones and drops some. The sample yields tens of thousands of clones, 88% seen once. The material sequenced was CD4+ T cells from peripheral blood mononuclear cells, taken in the second trimester of pregnancy. These receptors originate from a female donor with multiple sclerosis, enrolled in a pregnancy study.

The chain joins TRBV29-1 to TRBJ2-1, with 8 bases matching TRBD2. This CDR3 has 13 residues. The J segment lost 4 bases and the V segment lost 7 bases, leaving 6 bases of the junction unmatched. CDR1 and CDR2 from the germline V gene are SQVTM and ANQGSEA. The CDR3 region has the DNA TGCAGCGCGGTGGGCGGGGGGTACAATGAGCAGTTCTTC. Translation gives CSAVGGGYNEQFF.

This sequence joins TRBV5-1 and TRBJ1-4, with 9 nucleotides matching TRBD1. The V and J ends lost 5 bases and 8 bases, in that order; junction bases with no gene match: 7. This CDR3 spans 14 amino acids. The germline gives CDR1 SGHRS, CDR2 YFSETQ. CDR3 sequence: CASSQDRGREKLFF. Here the CDR3 DNA reads TGCGCCAGCAGTCAGGACAGGGGAAGAGAAAAACTGTTTTTT.

The chain joins TRBV6-6 to TRBJ1-2, with D unresolved. Germline V gene data show CDR1 as MNHNY and CDR2 as SVGAGI (reference sequence). V was pared by 4 bases and J by 5 bases, with 8 bases between. This CDR3 region has 12 residues. CDR3 in DNA: TGTGCCAGCAGTTTAACTGATTATGGCTACACCTTC. Protein product: CASSLTDYGYTF.

This chain uses TRBV5-4 with TRBJ2-7; maybe TRBD2 (6 bases). The CDR3 spans 14 residues. The V and J ends lost 4 bases and 3 bases respectively, with 14 bases between them. Germline V lookup: CDR1 SGHNT, CDR2 YYREEE (reference sequence). This chain's CDR3 is CASSRIGGNYEQYF. CDR3 in DNA: TGTGCCAGCAGCCGGATAGGAGGGAACTACGAGCAGTACTTC.

This chain connects TRBV5-5 to TRBJ1-2, with D possibly being TRBD1 (6 bases). Per germline, CDR1 SGHKS and CDR2 YYEKEE (reference sequence). Between the trimmed V and J ends, which lost 1 base and 2 bases, there was a span of 9 bases. The CDR3 consists of 14 residues. The CDR3 DNA follows: TGTGCCAGCAGCTTGACAGGGACCAACTATGGCTACACCTTC. It yields the protein CASSLTGTNYGYTF.

In this sample, this clone is medium-sized. The same CDR3 arises from other DNA sequences in this sample as well. This chain joins TRBV2 and TRBJ2-5; 8 bases align to TRBD1. The CDR3 runs to 14 residues. Germline V gives CDR1 SNHLY, CDR2 FYNNEI. The V and J ends lost 6 bases and 5 bases, in that order; junction bases with no gene match: 8. The CDR3 region has the DNA TGTGCCAGCAGCCTTGGACAGGGCGTGGAGACCCAGTACTTC. Protein sequence: CASSLGQGVETQYF.

The chain links TRBV28 to TRBJ2-7, with 9 bases that match TRBD1. Unmatched junction bases numbered 2, after V lost 2 bases and J lost 0 bases. Germline assignment: CDR1 MDHEN and CDR2 SYDVKM. This CDR3 has 15 amino acids. CDR3 protein: CASSLRDRDSYEQYF. CDR3 in DNA: TGTGCCAGCAGTTTAAGGGACAGGGACTCCTACGAGCAGTACTTC. Drawing the rest from reference TRBV28 and TRBJ2-7, the complete variable domain is DVKVTQSSRYLVKRTGEKVFLECVQDMDHENMFWYRQDPGLGLRLIYFSYDVKMKEKGDIPEGYSVSREKKERFSLILESASTNQTSMYLCASSLRDRDSYEQYFGPGTRLTVT.

This clone was recorded once. The chain employs TRBV28 and TRBJ2-7; D is perhaps TRBD1 (6 bases). Deletions cut 5 bases from V and 3 bases from J, with 26 bases between. The CDR3 runs to 18 residues. Looked up from germline, CDR1 is MDHEN and CDR2 is SYDVKM. The CDR3 DNA follows: TGTGCCAGCAGTCCCCCAAGCGGACAGACAAAAACCGACTACGAGCAGTACTTC. Translation: CASSPPSGQTKTDYEQYF. Together with reference TRBV28 and TRBJ2-7, the CDR3 gives the full variable domain: DVKVTQSSRYLVKRTGEKVFLECVQDMDHENMFWYRQDPGLGLRLIYFSYDVKMKEKGDIPEGYSVSREKKERFSLILESASTNQTSMYLCASSPPSGQTKTDYEQYFGPGTRLTVT.

This clone was observed a handful of times. This chain connects TRBV29-1 to TRBJ2-7; D is unclear. This CDR3 contains 13 residues. Germline V gene lookup returns CDR1 SQVTM and CDR2 ANQGSEA. The ends were cut back, 4 bases at V and 3 bases at J, with 13 bases in the middle. The CDR3 DNA follows: TGCAGCGTTGTTACGCGGAATAACTACGAGCAGTACTTC. This gives the protein CSVVTRNNYEQYF.

This chain links TRBV5-1 with TRBJ1-2; D possibly corresponds to TRBD1 (5 bases). CDR3 length: 15 residues. V was trimmed by 0 bases and J by 4 bases, leaving 13 bases between them. The V gene's germline CDR1 is SGHRS and CDR2 YFSETQ. The CDR3 region has the DNA TGCGCCAGCAGCTTGGGGGCAGGGATGGGCTATGGCTACACCTTC. Its protein product is CASSLGAGMGYGYTF.

The chain carries TRBV7-3 and TRBJ2-1; tentatively, D is TRBD2 (6 bases). The ends were cut back, 5 bases at V and 5 bases at J, with 10 bases in the middle. Germline-derived CDR1 and CDR2 are SGHTA and FQGTGA. The CDR3 extends over 13 amino acids. CDR3 sequence reads: CASSLGLDNEQFF. The DNA of the CDR3 is TGTGCCAGCAGCCTGGGACTTGACAATGAGCAGTTCTTC. Filled out from reference TRBV7-3 and TRBJ2-1, the complete variable domain reads GAGVSQTPSNKVTEKGKYVELRCDPISGHTALYWYRQSLGQGPEFLIYFQGTGAADDSGLPNDRFFAVRPEGSVSTLKIQRTERGDSAVYLCASSLGLDNEQFFGPGTRLTVL.

The gene calls are TRBV6-5 and TRBJ2-7; D may be TRBD2 (6 bases). The CDR3 sequence is 15 residues long. Germline-derived CDR1 and CDR2 are MNHEY and SVGAGI. The V end was cut by 2 bases, the J end by 1 base, with 12 bases between. DNA of the CDR3: TGTGCCAGCAGTTACGGAGGGGACGGGTCCTACGAGCAGTACTTC. Its translation: CASSYGGDGSYEQYF.

The chain has TRBV5-1 and TRBJ2-3; the D gene is possibly TRBD2 (5 bases). The V gene's germline CDR1 is SGHRS and CDR2 YFSETQ. The CDR3 is made up of 18 amino acids. Deletions cut 1 base from V and 3 bases from J, with 21 bases between. DNA for the CDR3: TGCGCCAGCAGCTTGAAAGAGACGATCAGTCGGGAAACAGATACGCAGTATTTT. It translates to CASSLKETISRETDTQYF.

The gene calls are TRBV2 and TRBJ2-3; 10 nucleotides align to TRBD2. This CDR3 spans 14 amino acids. V was clipped by 8 bases and J by 2 bases; unmatched bases: 4. The germline V gene has CDR1 SNHLY and CDR2 FYNNEI. Here the CDR3 DNA reads TGTGCCAGCGCCCTAGCGGGAGTCACAGATACGCAGTATTTT. Encoded protein: CASALAGVTDTQYF.

The chain recombines TRBV5-1 with TRBJ2-1, with 9 nucleotides matching TRBD2. The CDR3 covers 17 residues. V lost 2 bases, J lost 10 bases, and 16 bases stayed unmatched. CDR1 and CDR2 from the germline V gene are SGHRS and YFSETQ. The CDR3 DNA is TGCGCCAGCAGCTTCCCGCCGGCGCGTAGCGGGAGCGGAGAGCAGTTCTTC. This encodes CASSFPPARSGSGEQFF.

The chain recombines TRBV7-9 with TRBJ1-6, with TRBD1 as a possible D gene (5 bases). Germline CDR1 reads SEHNR; CDR2 reads FQNEAQ (reference sequence). V lost 5 bases to trimming and J lost 0 bases, with 8 bases between them. The CDR3 spans 15 residues. For the CDR3, the DNA is TGTGCCAGCAGCCACGACAGCTCCTATAATTCACCCCTCCACTTT. Translation: CASSHDSSYNSPLHF. Full variable domain (remainder filled in from reference TRBV7-9 and TRBJ1-6): DTGVSQNPRHKITKRGQNVTFRCDPISEHNRLYWYRQTLGQGPEFLTYFQNEAQLEKSRLLSDRFSAERPKGSFSTLEIQRTEQGDSAMYLCASSHDSSYNSPLHFGNGTRLTVT.

This sequence joins TRBV29-1 and TRBJ2-3; TRBD2 agrees at 12 bases. Losses at the gene ends were 6 bases for V and 2 bases for J; bases not matched to a gene: 3. This CDR3 is 14 amino acids long. Per the germline V gene, CDR1 is SQVTM and CDR2 is ANQGSEA. The CDR3 loop reads CSVRTSGITDTQYF. CDR3 coding DNA: TGCAGCGTCCGGACTAGCGGGATCACAGATACGCAGTATTTT.

Only one count was recorded for this clone. This chain joins TRBV5-1 and TRBJ2-1; D is perhaps TRBD2 (6 bases). The germline V gene encodes CDR1 SGHRS and CDR2 YFSETQ. The length of the CDR3 is 15 residues. Between the trimmed V and J ends, which lost 4 bases and 0 bases, there was a span of 11 bases. The CDR3 coding sequence is TGCGCCAGCAGCCGACTAGAACCCTCCTACAATGAGCAGTTCTTC. This gives the protein CASSRLEPSYNEQFF.

The rearrangement links TRBV4-1 to TRBJ2-7; 9 bases align to TRBD1. J gave up 4 bases and V 2 bases, and 6 bases lay outside the gene matches. Germline loops: CDR1 MGHRA, CDR2 YSYEKL. The CDR3 totals 15 residues. CDR3 protein: CASSQPTGGLYEQYF. The CDR3 nucleotides are TGCGCCAGCAGCCAACCCACAGGGGGCTTATACGAGCAGTACTTC.

The rearrangement joins TRBV11-2 to TRBJ2-3, with TRBD2 identical over 9 bases. The CDR3 totals 18 residues. Trimming removed 1 base from V and 2 bases from J; junction bases left unmatched: 10. Germline lookup yields CDR1 SGHAT and CDR2 FQNNGV. The CDR3 reads CASSLVHGGLANTDTQYF. DNA for the CDR3: TGTGCCAGCAGCTTAGTCCATGGAGGACTAGCGAACACAGATACGCAGTATTTT. The complete variable domain, with remaining parts taken from reference TRBV11-2 and TRBJ2-3, reads EAGVAQSPRYKIIEKRQSVAFWCNPISGHATLYWYQQILGQGPKLLIQFQNNGVVDDSQLPKDRFSAERLKGVDSTLKIQPAKLEDSAVYLCASSLVHGGLANTDTQYFGPGTRLTVL.

This chain uses TRBV7-8 with TRBJ2-7; D is perhaps TRBD2 (7 bases). The V end was cut by 10 bases, the J end by 5 bases, with 18 bases between. The V gene's germline CDR1 is SGHVS and CDR2 FQNEAQ. CDR3 size: 13 residues. The CDR3 sequence is CAISRGRGNEQYF. DNA of the CDR3: TGTGCCATCTCGAGGGGGAGGGGGAACGAGCAGTACTTC.

For this clone: One junction end disagrees with the germline gene, perhaps due to a read error. V is TRBV6-5 and J is TRBJ1-2; 9 bases are a match to TRBD1. Germline V gives CDR1 MNHEY, CDR2 SVGAGI. The CDR3 covers 12 residues. In DNA, the CDR3 is TGTGCCAGCAGTCGCGGACAGGGGAGACTTGCCTTC. Translation: CASSRGQGRLAF.

This sequence joins TRBV5-1 and TRBJ1-4; 7 bases align to TRBD1. The CDR3 loop spans 17 amino acids. Germline V gene sequence: CDR1 SGHRS, CDR2 YFSETQ. J was trimmed by 3 bases and V by 4 bases; bases with no gene match: 12. This CDR3 is CASSPGGGAWPNEKLFF. The CDR3 DNA reads TGCGCCAGCAGCCCAGGAGGGGGCGCGTGGCCTAATGAAAAACTGTTTTTT.

The rearrangement joins TRBV20-1 to TRBJ2-5; D call uncertain. In germline, CDR1 is DFQATT, CDR2 SNEGSKA (reference sequence). There are 11 residues in the CDR3. The germline V and J ends were trimmed by 5 bases and 5 bases, with 9 bases remaining between them. CDR3 protein: CSAQRSETQYF. In nucleotides, the CDR3 is TGCAGTGCTCAGAGGTCGGAGACCCAGTACTTC.

The CDR3 nucleotides are TGCGCCAGCAGCTTGGGGGGCCCCAACTATGGCTACACCTTC. Translation: CASSLGGPNYGYTF. This rearrangement joins TRBV5-1 to TRBJ1-2; the D gene is possibly TRBD1 (5 bases). From germline, CDR1 is SGHRS and CDR2 YFSETQ. The CDR3 is 14 amino acids. V was pared by 0 bases and J by 2 bases, with 8 bases between.